A selection of T cell receptor beta chains follows, all from one sample in a study of response to subunit inactivated influenza vaccine. TCRdb reprocessed the RT-PCR reads via MiXCR and lists one record per CDR3 protein. The repertoire consists of hundreds of thousands of distinct CDR3 sequences, with about a fifth occurring once and the leading ten covering roughly a tenth. The sequencing used PBMCs from blood, collected 5 days after vaccination. These receptors all come from a man aged 45 to 65 who received an inactivated influenza vaccine. The CDR3 runs from the conserved cysteine through the conserved F or W. The D gene is left open where the match is weak. The listing skips clone size in some rows; elsewhere it reads once, few, many or a size class.

D	J	V	size	DNA	CDR3
NA	TRBJ2-7	TRBV9	few	TGTGCCAGCAGCGTTTCGACGGTCGACGAGCAGTACTTC	CASSVSTVDEQYF
NA	TRBJ1-1	TRBV20-1	few	TGCAGTGCCAAACCCGGGGCCTCGAACACTGAAGCTTTCTTT	CSAKPGASNTEAFF
NA	TRBJ2-7	TRBV20-1	few	TGCAGTGCTAGACCGAGCTACGAGCAGTACTTC	CSARPSYEQYF
TRBD1	TRBJ2-2	TRBV12-3/TRBV12-4	NA	TGTGCCAGCAGTTTAGGCCCAGGGGACAGTCCCTCGAACACCGGGGAGCTGTTTTTT	CASSLGPGDSPSNTGELFF
TRBD2	TRBJ2-5	TRBV27	NA	TGTGCCAGCAGTTCTCCTACTAGCGGGAGTTCCAAGACCCAGTACTTC	CASSSPTSGSSKTQYF
NA	TRBJ1-2	TRBV4-3	NA	TGCGCCAGCAGCCAAGATGAGGGGGTCGGCGGCTACACCTTC	CASSQDEGVGGYTF
NA	TRBJ1-5	TRBV12-3/TRBV12-4	few	TGTGCCAGCAGTAGCTGGGCAGGAGGGTATCAGCCCCAGCATTTT	CASSSWAGGYQPQHF
NA	TRBJ2-7	TRBV6-2/TRBV6-3	few	TGTGCCAGCAGTTACTCAAGGGCTTACGAGCAGCACTTC	CASSYSRAYEQHF
NA	TRBJ2-2	TRBV12-3/TRBV12-4	few	TGTGCCAGCAGTCCATATCAGGGCACCGGGGAGCTGTTTTTT	CASSPYQGTGELFF
NA	TRBJ2-5	TRBV12-3/TRBV12-4	few	TGTGCCAGCAGTCCCTTGGGGTACCAAGAGACCCAGTACTTC	CASSPLGYQETQYF
TRBD1	TRBJ2-5	TRBV20-1	many	TGCAGTGCTCCGTTCGCCGGACAGGGTGGAGAGACCCAGTACTTC	CSAPFAGQGGETQYF
NA	TRBJ2-7	TRBV4-3	few	TGCGCCAGCAGCCAAGGGACTCCCAGAGCCGAGCAGTACTTC	CASSQGTPRAEQYF
TRBD1	TRBJ1-2	TRBV3-1	few	TGTGCCAGCAGCCAAGTTCCAGGGGGCGCACGCTACACCTTC	CASSQVPGGARYTF
TRBD2	TRBJ2-7	TRBV5-1	few	TGCGCCAGCAGCTTGGATCCTAGCGGGAGTACCTACGAGCAGTACTTC	CASSLDPSGSTYEQYF
NA	TRBJ2-1	TRBV12-3/TRBV12-4	many	TGTGCCAGCAGTTTAGCGAGAGTAGAATCCTACAATGAGCAGTTCTTC	CASSLARVESYNEQFF
NA	TRBJ2-1	TRBV12-3/TRBV12-4	many	TGTGCCAGCAGTTTTGCGGGGAGTTACAATGAGCAGTTCTTC	CASSFAGSYNEQFF
NA	TRBJ1-1	TRBV15	NA	TGTGCCACCAGCAGAGGGGTGTTAATGAACACTGAAGCTTTCTTT	CATSRGVLMNTEAFF
TRBD2	TRBJ2-3	TRBV29-1	few	TGCAGCGTCGGAGCCCCGGGGGGTGGCACAGATACGCAGTATTTT	CSVGAPGGGTDTQYF
TRBD2	TRBJ2-3	TRBV11-2	NA	TGTGCCAGCAGCTTAGGCTTACTAGCGGTCACAGATACGCAGTATTTT	CASSLGLLAVTDTQYF
TRBD1	TRBJ1-1	TRBV7-2	NA	TGTGCCAGCAGCTCCCCACCGGGACAGGGCATACCTGAAGCTTTCTTT	CASSSPPGQGIPEAFF
TRBD1	TRBJ2-3	TRBV6-1	few	TGTGCCAGCAACGTAAGGACAGGGCCCCCAGATACGCAGTATTTT	CASNVRTGPPDTQYF
NA	TRBJ2-7	TRBV11-2	few	TGTGCCAGCAGCTTAGTCCGGGGGCCGCGCTCCTACGAGCAGTACTTC	CASSLVRGPRSYEQYF
TRBD2	TRBJ2-1	TRBV7-3	few	TGTGCCAGCAGCCTTAAGGCTAGCGGGAGAGATGAGCAGTTCTTC	CASSLKASGRDEQFF
TRBD1	TRBJ2-2	TRBV7-9	NA	TGTGCCAGCAGCTTAGCGGACAGGGCCGGGGAGCTGTTTTTT	CASSLADRAGELFF
NA	TRBJ2-5	TRBV7-9	once	TGTGCCATCCGGACGGGGGATCAGACCCAGTACTTC	CAIRTGDQTQYF
TRBD1	TRBJ2-1	TRBV7-2	few	TGTGCCAGCAGCATATGGGGGACAGGGTCTATCAATGAGCAGTTCTTC	CASSIWGTGSINEQFF
TRBD2	TRBJ2-3	TRBV9	many	TGTGCCAGCAGCGTGGAGGCCTTAAGGACTAGTGTCACAGATACGCAGTATTTT	CASSVEALRTSVTDTQYF
NA	TRBJ2-7	TRBV6-1	many	TGTGCCAGCTACGGACTTACCTACGAGCAGTACTTC	CASYGLTYEQYF
TRBD1	TRBJ2-7	TRBV10-3	many	TGTGCCATCAGTGAGACAGGGGACGAGCAGTACTTC	CAISETGDEQYF
TRBD1	TRBJ1-2	TRBV4-3	few	TGCGCCAGCAGCCAACTTGGGACAGGGAGCTATGGCTACACCTTC	CASSQLGTGSYGYTF
TRBD2	TRBJ2-7	TRBV28	few	TGTGCCAGCAGTTCGACGTTAGGGCTAGCGGACTCCTACGAGCAGTACTTC	CASSSTLGLADSYEQYF
NA	TRBJ2-2	TRBV29-1	many	TGCAGCGTTGTCATTAGCGGTTACCACACCGGGGAGCTGTTTTTT	CSVVISGYHTGELFF
TRBD1	TRBJ2-5	TRBV20-1	many	TGCAGTGCTAGACCGCACAGACAGGGTGGAGAGACCCAGTACTTC	CSARPHRQGGETQYF
NA	TRBJ2-5	TRBV20-1	NA	TGCAGTGATGGGGGTGGGCTCCAAGAGACCCAGTACTTC	CSDGGGLQETQYF
NA	TRBJ2-7	TRBV7-9	NA	TGTGCCAGCAGCTTAGTATTTGGACGCAGCTCCTACGAGCAGTACTTC	CASSLVFGRSSYEQYF
TRBD2	TRBJ2-1	TRBV20-1	few	TGCAGTGCCACTCTAGCGGGAGGGCCGGATGAGCAGTTCTTC	CSATLAGGPDEQFF
TRBD1	TRBJ2-5	TRBV12-3/TRBV12-4	NA	TGTGCCAGCAGCCCGGGGACAGGGATCCAAGAGACCCAGTACTTC	CASSPGTGIQETQYF
TRBD2	TRBJ2-7	TRBV20-1	few	TGCAGTGCTAGTGCAGCGGGGGGCCTGCAATTCTACGAGCAGTACTTC	CSASAAGGLQFYEQYF
TRBD2	TRBJ2-3	TRBV12-3/TRBV12-4	NA	TGTGCCAGCAGCCATGCTAGCGGGGGGGCCTGGTTCGATACGCAGTATTTT	CASSHASGGAWFDTQYF